This paragraph reports one T cell receptor (beta chain). The data were obtained in a study of blood T cells in healthy people across ages. This CDR3 contains 15 residues. Trimming at V came to 5 bases and at J to 5 bases, leaving 5 bases not matched to a gene. Germline V lookup: CDR1 DFQATT, CDR2 SNEGSKA (reference sequence). Primed by a sample-barcoded 5' primer and a J-beta primer mix, a second PCR proceeded for about 7 to 11 cycles. TCRdb fed the 5' RACE reads into MiXCR, producing one record per CDR3 protein. The table has 500,000 to 550,000 distinct CDR3 sequences, approximately 25% seen once. The same data also went into a second study, on T cells of mothers and their children.

This TCR came from a boy aged 5-17 years in good health. The sequenced sample was blood. The chain is built from TRBV20-1 and TRBJ1-6; 11 nucleotides align to TRBD1. The CDR3 nucleotides read TGCAGTGCTCCCAGGACAGGGGGCAATAATTCACCCCTCCACTTT. Residues: CSAPRTGGNNSPLHF.